This entry lists 17 T cell receptor beta chains sequenced from one sample in a study of regulatory T cells in long-lasting Graves disease. As to time point: persistent/refractory GD, antithyroid drugs over 5 years with positive TRAb. From PBMCs, RNA was extracted and then used to make the TCR library. Construction of the TCR beta libraries employed iRepertoire HTBI primers in conjunction with Arm-PCR of CDR3 regions. One entry per CDR3 protein results from TCRdb running MiXCR on the multiplex PCR reads. The sample holds roughly 450,000 distinct CDR3 sequences; 20% to 25% are singletons and the top ten take 7% to 10%. Sample: peripheral blood mononuclear cells (PBMCs), taken when the disease was refractory, from a patient treated with antithyroid drugs. Every receptor here comes from a female donor with Graves disease.

This clonotype was observed a handful of times. The V and J genes are TRBV28 and TRBJ2-7, with 7 positions matching TRBD1. V shed 7 bases and J 4 bases; nucleotides not matched to a gene: 10. There are 14 residues in the CDR3. Germline V gene lookup returns CDR1 MDHEN and CDR2 SYDVKM. The CDR3 nucleotides read TGTGCCAGCACCTCATGGGACAGTCTTTACGAGCAGTACTTC. It translates to CASTSWDSLYEQYF.

V is TRBV10-3 and J is TRBJ2-6; TRBD1 is a possible D gene (6 bases). Looked up from germline, CDR1 is ENHRY and CDR2 is SYGVKD. This CDR3 region has 16 residues. Trimming left V 10 bases short and J 2 bases short, with 18 bases between. The CDR3 DNA sequence: TGTGCCACCCCCGGCACAGGGCGGACTGGGGCCAACGTCCTGACTTTC. Translation gives CATPGTGRTGANVLTF.

As regards this clonotype: A much larger clone lies one base from this, so it may be a read error. The chain uses TRBV6-8 and TRBJ1-1; D remains ambiguous. CDR3 length: 14 amino acids. The germline V gene encodes CDR1 MNHGY and CDR2 SAAAGT. CDR3 bases: TGTGCCATCACCGCAACTCAGGTGAACGCTGAAGCTTTCTTT. Protein: CAITATQVNAEAFF.

This clonotype came up a few times. This chain uses TRBV7-9 with TRBJ2-1, with D tentatively TRBD1 or TRBD2 (6 bases each). The CDR3 is 13 amino acids. V lost 5 bases, J lost 5 bases, and 10 bases lay in between. Germline V gene sequence: CDR1 SEHNR, CDR2 FQNEAQ (reference sequence). Here the CDR3 reads CASSPRGDNEQFF. CDR3 nucleotides: TGTGCCAGCAGCCCGAGGGGGGACAATGAGCAGTTCTTC.

Concerning this clonotype: One base separates it from a far larger clone, so it is likely a read error. The V call is TRBV28, the J call TRBJ2-5; 11 positions agree with TRBD2. The J call is in doubt because the DNA end fits TRBJ2-7 better. The CDR3 length is 15 residues. Germline V lookup: CDR1 MDHEN, CDR2 SYDVKM. CDR3 DNA: TGTACCAGCACTACACTAGCGGGAGTTTACCACGAGCAGTACTTC. Translated, it gives CTSTTLAGVYHEQYF.

This clonotype was counted at least ten times. The rearrangement joins TRBV10-3 to TRBJ1-1, with 7 bases matching TRBD1. Looked up from germline, CDR1 is ENHRY and CDR2 is SYGVKD. This CDR3 is 13 amino acids long. With V trimmed by 0 bases and J by 8 bases, 3 bases remained unmatched. CDR3 in DNA: TGTGCCATCAGTGAGTCACCGGGACAGGAAGCTTTCTTT. Translation gives CAISESPGQEAFF.

With respect to this clonotype: This may arise from a read error, as a much more abundant clone is one base away. This rearrangement joins TRBV7-3 to TRBJ2-6; D uncertain. V lost 2 bases, J lost 0 bases, and 5 bases lay in between. Germline V gene lookup returns CDR1 SGHTA and CDR2 FQGTGA. This CDR3 region has 15 residues. The CDR3 is CASSLDISGANVLTF. CDR3 nucleotide sequence: TGTGCCAGCAGCTTAGATATCTCTGGGGCCAACGTCCTGACTTTC.

This clonotype appeared a few times. CDR3 sequence (DNA): TGTGCCAGCAGCCCCTCCCAGGCCCTCTATGGCTACACCTTC. Amino acids: CASSPSQALYGYTF. The chain links TRBV9 to TRBJ1-2; D uncertain. Germline V gives CDR1 SGDLS, CDR2 YYNGEE. V lost 4 bases and J lost 4, with 14 bases in between. There are 14 residues in the CDR3.

Only a few counts were recorded for this clonotype. The J gene is TRBJ2-2, the V gene TRBV15; the D is unclear. Trimming pared 0 bases from V and 6 bases from J, leaving 5 bases between. CDR1 LNHNV and CDR2 YYDKDF come from the germline V gene (reference sequence). This CDR3 is built from 13 residues. The CDR3 sequence is CATSRDLAGELFF. The CDR3 DNA reads as TGTGCCACCAGCAGAGATCTGGCCGGGGAGCTGTTTTTT.

V is TRBV7-9 and J is TRBJ2-5; D is tentatively TRBD1 or TRBD2 (5 bases each). This CDR3 comprises 18 residues. V lost 7 bases and J lost 5, with 29 bases in between. Germline CDR1 is SEHNR and CDR2 is FQNEAQ (reference sequence). CDR3 loop: CASIKSGQGRLVRETQYF. Here the CDR3 DNA reads TGTGCCAGCATCAAATCGGGCCAGGGACGGCTTGTTCGGGAGACCCAGTACTTC.

In this sample, this clonotype turned up many times. This chain links TRBV3-1 with TRBJ1-6, with D hard to call. The CDR3 runs to 16 residues. V was cut by 4 bases and J by 0 bases, with 10 bases left in between. CDR1 and CDR2 (germline): LGHDT, YNNKEL (reference sequence). Written as DNA, the CDR3 is TGTGCCAGCAGCCCAAACGCAGGCTCCTATAATTCACCCCTCCACTTT. Translation gives CASSPNAGSYNSPLHF.

This clonotype was counted at least ten times. The V and J genes are TRBV30 and TRBJ2-2; unclear D gene. CDR3 length: 14 residues. Germline lookup yields CDR1 GTSNPN and CDR2 SVGIG (reference sequence). V was pared by 2 bases and J by 5 bases, with 12 bases between. The CDR3 coding sequence is TGTGCCTGGAGTCCGTCCCTGAGGACCGGGGAGCTGTTTTTT. The encoded protein is CAWSPSLRTGELFF.

This clonotype was counted ten times or more. This chain links TRBV7-8 with TRBJ2-7, with 7 bases that match TRBD2. The germline CDR1 and CDR2 sequences are SGHVS and FQNEAQ. The CDR3 spans 16 residues. Trimming removed 5 bases from V and 4 bases from J; junction bases left unmatched: 14. The CDR3, as DNA: TGTGCCAGCAGCCCCCCGGTCGGCGGGAGTCCGTACGAGCAGTACTTC. Its protein is CASSPPVGGSPYEQYF.

A remark on this clonotype: Relative to the germline gene, one junction end is altered; a read error may explain this. The DNA of the CDR3 is TGTGCCAGCAGTTACTTAGGGAGCCTCTATGGCTGCACCTTC. As protein: CASSYLGSLYGCTF. The V gene is TRBV6-2 or TRBV6-3, the J gene TRBJ1-2; D gene unclear. CDR1 is MNHEY and CDR2 is SVGEGT in the germline V gene. This CDR3 comprises 14 residues.

There are many counts of this clonotype. The V and J genes are TRBV7-2 and TRBJ2-7; TRBD2 agrees at 7 bases. The CDR3 runs to 14 residues. The germline V gene encodes CDR1 SGHTA and CDR2 FQGNSA. The V segment lost 3 bases and the J segment 2 bases; nucleotides outside the gene matches: 4. The chain's CDR3 is CASSFRGDPYEQYF. The CDR3 DNA follows: TGTGCCAGCAGCTTCCGGGGGGATCCCTACGAGCAGTACTTC.

This clonotype has only a few counts. The rearrangement uses TRBV3-1 and TRBJ2-7, with D hard to call. CDR3 size: 15 residues. CDR1 and CDR2 from the germline V gene are LGHDT and YNNKEL (reference sequence). V lost 1 base, J lost 3 bases, and 13 bases lay in between. The CDR3 sequence: CASSQVWARGYEQYF. CDR3 in DNA: TGTGCCAGCAGCCAAGTGTGGGCTCGAGGCTACGAGCAGTACTTC.

As for this clonotype: A much more abundant neighbour one base away suggests this may be a read error. This chain joins TRBV28 and TRBJ1-5; D is possibly TRBD1 (6 bases). The germline V gene has CDR1 MDHEN and CDR2 SYDVKM. CDR3 length equals 16 residues. The CDR3 sequence: CASSYREIYSNQSQHF. CDR3 DNA sequence: TGTGCCAGCAGTTACAGGGAAATCTATAGCAATCAGTCCCAGCATTTT. Based on the CDR3 plus reference TRBV28 and TRBJ1-5, the full variable domain is DVKVTQSSRYLVKRTGEKVFLECVQDMDHENMFWYRQDPGLGLRLIYFSYDVKMKEKGDIPEGYSVSREKKERFSLILESASTNQTSMYLCASSYREIYSNQSQHFGDGTRLSIL.